This is a list of T cell receptor beta chains from one sample in a study of blood T cell repertoires in COVID-19. TCRdb's table, derived via immunoSEQ multiplex PCR, lists solely in-frame clones and lacks some. The sample has 40,000 to 55,000 clones; roughly nine tenths are singletons. Sequencing was carried out using peripheral blood. The source of these receptors is a man in his 70s with active COVID-19. CDR3s include the opening cysteine and the closing phenylalanine or tryptophan. Each record gives: D gene, V gene, J gene, clone size, CDR3 protein, CDR3 DNA. A D gene is named only where the DNA matches it firmly. Part of the rows lack a size; the others show once, few, many or a class for expanded clones.

>-|TRBV18|TRBJ2-4|-
CASSPGADKLAKNIQYF
TGTGCCAGCTCACCTGGCGCAGACAAATTAGCCAAAAACATTCAGTACTTC
>-|TRBV19|TRBJ2-1|-
CASSIDPGHKNEQFF
TGTGCCAGTAGTATAGATCCAGGTCATAAAAATGAGCAGTTCTTC
>TRBD1|TRBV7-9|TRBJ1-2|-
CASSTGTGVIYGYTF
TGTGCCAGCAGCACCGGGACAGGAGTAATCTATGGCTACACCTTC
>TRBD1|TRBV5-6|TRBJ1-3|once
CASSFGQGGSGNTIYF
TGTGCCAGCAGCTTCGGACAGGGTGGGTCTGGAAACACCATATATTTT
>TRBD1|TRBV4-3|TRBJ1-3|-
CASSQGTGSTSGNTIYF
TGCGCCAGCAGCCAAGGGACAGGGTCTACCTCTGGAAACACCATATATTTT
>TRBD1|TRBV7-9|TRBJ1-1|-
CASSLGTGNTEAFF
TGTGCCAGCAGCTTAGGGACAGGGAACACTGAAGCTTTCTTT
>TRBD1|TRBV27|TRBJ2-5|-
CASSRTGGWETQYF
TGTGCCAGCAGCAGGACAGGGGGGTGGGAGACCCAGTACTTC
>-|TRBV6-1|TRBJ2-3|-
CASSGELLGRQTDTQYF
TGTGCCAGCAGTGGAGAACTACTAGGTCGCCAGACAGATACGCAGTATTTT
>TRBD2|TRBV5-8|TRBJ2-2|-
CASSFGSLAGHTGELFF
TGTGCCAGCAGCTTCGGTTCGCTAGCGGGGCACACCGGGGAGCTGTTTTTT
>-|TRBV5-1|TRBJ1-4|-
CASTMGGSATNEKLFF
TGCGCCAGCACGATGGGGGGGTCTGCAACTAATGAAAAACTGTTTTTT
>-|TRBV2|TRBJ2-3|-
CASSYSTDTQYF
TGTGCCAGCAGTTACTCCACAGATACGCAGTATTTT
>-|TRBV3-1/TRBV3-2|TRBJ1-1|-
CASSQRGGTEAFF
TGTGCCAGCAGCCAGAGAGGGGGCACTGAAGCTTTCTTT
>-|TRBV19|TRBJ1-1|-
CASSIVTGNTEAFF
TGTGCCAGTAGTATCGTCACAGGGAACACTGAAGCTTTCTTT
>-|TRBV5-1|TRBJ2-6|-
CASSSFGEANVLTF
TGCGCCAGCAGTAGTTTTGGAGAGGCCAACGTCCTGACTTTC
>-|TRBV14|TRBJ1-2|-
CASSLIGQPPNYGYTF
TGTGCCAGCAGCCTAATCGGACAACCTCCTAACTATGGCTACACCTTC
>TRBD2|TRBV4-3|TRBJ2-2|-
CASSHPGLAGTGELFF
TGCGCCAGCAGCCACCCGGGACTAGCGGGGACCGGGGAGCTGTTTTTT
>-|TRBV5-1|TRBJ2-7|-
CASSFLGLDEQYF
TGCGCCAGCAGCTTCCTAGGCCTAGACGAGCAGTACTTC
>TRBD2|TRBV4-3|TRBJ2-2|few
CASSPPPARGGTGELFF
TGCGCCAGCAGCCCGCCCCCGGCGCGGGGGGGTACCGGGGAGCTGTTTTTT
>TRBD1|TRBV6-5|TRBJ2-5|-
CASSRDRAQETQYF
TGTGCCAGCAGCCGGGACAGGGCCCAAGAGACCCAGTACTTC
>TRBD1|TRBV7-2|TRBJ2-1|-
CASSQGATYNEQFF
TGTGCCAGCAGCCAGGGGGCAACCTACAATGAGCAGTTCTTC
>-|TRBV29-1|TRBJ2-7|-
CSVGRDSYEQYF
TGCAGCGTTGGCCGGGACTCCTACGAGCAGTACTTC
>TRBD1|TRBV7-8|TRBJ1-6|once
CASREQGAAYNSPLHF
TGTGCCAGCAGGGAACAGGGGGCGGCCTATAATTCACCCCTCCACTTT
>-|TRBV2|TRBJ2-5|-
CASRSGSKETQYF
TGTGCCAGCAGGTCCGGGTCCAAAGAGACCCAGTACTTC
>TRBD2|TRBV19|TRBJ2-1|-
CASSVAGGYNEQFF
TGTGCCAGTAGTGTAGCGGGGGGGTACAATGAGCAGTTCTTC
>TRBD1|TRBV6-1|TRBJ1-5|-
CASSGKLTGGNQPQHF
TGTGCCAGCAGTGGGAAGTTAACAGGGGGCAATCAGCCCCAGCATTTT
>TRBD1|TRBV5-5|TRBJ2-7|-
CASSFSGTGSSYEQYF
TGTGCCAGCAGCTTCTCCGGGACAGGGAGCTCCTACGAGCAGTACTTC
>-|TRBV7-2|TRBJ2-3|-
CASSSSGTSTDTQYF
TGTGCCAGCAGCTCATCCGGGACTAGCACAGATACGCAGTATTTT
>-|TRBV27|TRBJ1-4|-
CASSSTSGTRILFF
TGTGCCAGCAGTTCTACCTCCGGGACACGTATACTGTTTTTT
>TRBD2|TRBV6-5|TRBJ2-3|-
CASSLGLAGDTQYF
TGTGCCAGCAGTTTGGGACTAGCGGGGGATACGCAGTATTTT
>-|TRBV12-3/TRBV12-4|TRBJ2-5|-
CASSSEETQYF
TGTGCCAGCAGTTCTGAGGAGACCCAGTACTTC
>-|TRBV21-1|TRBJ2-1|once
CASSKVRTSDYNEQFF
TGTGCCAGCAGCAAGGTACGGACTAGCGATTACAATGAGCAGTTCTTC
>TRBD2|TRBV11-2|TRBJ2-5|-
CASSQALAGETQYF
TGTGCCAGCAGCCAAGCCCTAGCGGGAGAGACCCAGTACTTC
>TRBD1|TRBV7-9|TRBJ2-7|-
CASSPQGTNEQYF
TGTGCCAGCAGCCCACAGGGGACCAACGAGCAGTACTTC
>-|TRBV10-3|TRBJ1-2|-
CAPAVDGYTF
TGTGCCCCCGCAGTGGATGGCTACACCTTC
>-|TRBV7-2|TRBJ1-1|-
CASSLGTGGAVTEAFF
TGTGCCAGCAGCTTAGGTACGGGGGGCGCGGTCACTGAAGCTTTCTTT
>-|TRBV2|TRBJ2-7|once
CASKTPGQSYEQYF
TGTGCCAGTAAAACGCCGGGACAATCCTACGAGCAGTACTTC
>-|TRBV20-1|TRBJ2-3|-
CSARPADTQYF
TGCAGTGCCAGGCCGGCAGATACGCAGTATTTT
>TRBD1|TRBV3-1/TRBV3-2|TRBJ1-2|once
CASSDRADNYGYTF
TGTGCCAGCAGCGACAGGGCGGATAACTATGGCTACACCTTC
>TRBD1|TRBV28|TRBJ1-4|-
CASRTPGQGAGEKLFF
TGTGCCAGCAGAACCCCGGGACAGGGAGCGGGAGAAAAACTGTTTTTT
>TRBD1|TRBV9|TRBJ2-7|-
CASSVGDRGNYEQYF
TGTGCCAGCAGCGTGGGGGACAGGGGAAACTACGAGCAGTACTTC